The following is a T cell receptor beta chain sequence with its context. Its antigen is not known. Germline and junction disagree at one end, which may indicate a read error. The data stem from a study of tumor and adjacent non-tumor tissue in lung cancer. As for the study in general: The patients, 10 or so men and roughly 5 women, were about 31 to 76 with stage I to III disease. Samples averaged approximately 4.2 million productive TCRbeta reads each.

Three rounds of nested PCR, following a modified ARM-PCR protocol, produced the TCRbeta library. TCRdb redid the calling of the multiplex PCR reads with MiXCR, one entry per CDR3 protein. Of around 200,000 distinct CDR3 sequences listed, about 71% are singletons. RNA was extracted from bulk tissue without any cell sorting. Findings and limits, study-wide: TCR diversity was significantly greater in tumor than normal lung tissue. Top 100 clones took a larger repertoire share in normal lung.

CDR3 length: 16 amino acids. Germline assignment: CDR1 SGHAT and CDR2 FQNNGV. This TCR came from a man aged 60 to 75 with non-small cell lung cancer. The rearrangement links TRBV11-2 to TRBJ2-3; the D gene could be TRBD1 or TRBD2 (7 bases each). Sequenced: lung tumor tissue. The chain's CDR3 is CASSSGGTVFRDKQYF. The CDR3 nucleotides read TGTGCCAGCAGCTCCGGGGGGACAGTCTTCAGGGATAAGCAGTATTTT.